A selection of T cell receptor beta chains follows, all from one sample in a study of blood T cell repertoires in COVID-19. Sequencing used immunoSEQ multiplex PCR; TCRdb keeps in-frame clones, though not all of them. Of 350,000 to 450,000 clones listed, 89% are singletons. The sample taken for sequencing was peripheral blood. Source of these receptors: a man aged 35-49 years with acute or convalescent COVID-19. CDR3s include the opening cysteine and the closing phenylalanine or tryptophan. The D gene is left open where the match is weak. The size field is filled for only some rows; it gives once, few, many or a size class.

abundance	d_gene	v_gene	j_gene	CDR3nt	CDR3aa
once	NA	TRBV3-1/TRBV3-2	TRBJ2-5	TGTGCCAGCAGCCGGGCTAGACAGTTACAAGAGACCCAGTACTTC	CASSRARQLQETQYF
NA	NA	TRBV5-1	TRBJ2-2	TGCGCCAGCAGCTTTCACAGGGTTAGCACCGGGGAGCTGTTTTTT	CASSFHRVSTGELFF
NA	TRBD2	TRBV19	TRBJ2-3	TGTGCCAGTAGTAGGAGGACTAGCGGGAGCACAGATACGCAGTATTTT	CASSRRTSGSTDTQYF
NA	TRBD2	TRBV6-5	TRBJ2-7	TGTGCCAGCAGTCCAAGACTAGCGGGGCTCGGTGAGCAGTACTTC	CASSPRLAGLGEQYF
NA	NA	TRBV15	TRBJ1-1	TGTGCCACCAGCAGAGAAGCTAGTTGGGGCAGGGGTAACACTGAAGCTTTCTTT	CATSREASWGRGNTEAFF
NA	NA	TRBV5-1	TRBJ1-2	TGCGCCAGCAGCGGCGGGGGTGGTGGCTACACCTTC	CASSGGGGGYTF
NA	NA	TRBV5-1	TRBJ2-7	TGCGCCAGCAGCTTGGGGACACCCAGTTTAGAGCAGTACTTC	CASSLGTPSLEQYF
NA	NA	TRBV7-3	TRBJ1-2	TGTGCCAGCAGCTTAAGAGGGCCTCAGAATGGCTACACCTTC	CASSLRGPQNGYTF
NA	TRBD1	TRBV4-2	TRBJ1-1	TGTGCCAGCAGCCCTGGACAGGGCAGTAACACTGAAGCTTTCTTT	CASSPGQGSNTEAFF
NA	NA	TRBV6-7	TRBJ1-5	TGTGCCAGCGGGAGGGCAGATAATCAGCCCCAGCATTTT	CASGRADNQPQHF
NA	NA	TRBV29-1	TRBJ1-1	TGCAGCGTTGAGTCGGGGGAGACTGAAGCTTTCTTT	CSVESGETEAFF
NA	TRBD2	TRBV27	TRBJ2-7	TGTGCCAGCAGTTTCTCTAGCGGGCCGTACGAGCAGTACTTC	CASSFSSGPYEQYF
NA	TRBD1	TRBV20-1	TRBJ2-1	TGCAGTGCTAGTATGTACAGGGGGCTTTGGAACAATGAGCAGTTCTTC	CSASMYRGLWNNEQFF
NA	NA	TRBV5-1	TRBJ1-6	TGCGCCAGCAGCTTAACCCCTACAGGGAATAATTCACCCCTCCACTTT	CASSLTPTGNNSPLHF
NA	NA	TRBV11-2	TRBJ1-4	TGTGCCAGCAGCTTAGGCGGGGAGTGGGGTACTGGGACTTATGAAAAACTGTTTTTT	CASSLGGEWGTGTYEKLFF
NA	TRBD1	TRBV7-9	TRBJ2-7	TGTGCCAGCAGCCCAGAAGGTCAGGGGGCCTACGAGCAGTACTTC	CASSPEGQGAYEQYF
NA	TRBD1	TRBV10-3	TRBJ1-1	TGTGCCATCAGTGTGACAGGGTCGGAGAACACTGAAGCTTTCTTT	CAISVTGSENTEAFF
NA	NA	TRBV28	TRBJ1-5	TGTGCCAGCTTGTATTCCGGGTTGGTAAGTCAGCCCCAGCATTTT	CASLYSGLVSQPQHF
NA	NA	TRBV19	TRBJ1-1	TGTGCCAGTAGTATAGGTGAAGCGGGAGCTTTCTTT	CASSIGEAGAFF
NA	NA	TRBV9	TRBJ1-5	TGTGCCAGCAGCGTAGGGCACGGGATCAATCAGCCCCAGCATTTT	CASSVGHGINQPQHF
NA	NA	TRBV21-1	TRBJ1-2	TGTGCCAGCAGCAAAGTGAACGGGGAAGCAATCTATGGCTACACCTTC	CASSKVNGEAIYGYTF
NA	TRBD1	TRBV5-4	TRBJ2-2	TGTGCCAGCAGCTCAATCGGGACAGGAGCGAACACCGGGGAGCTGTTTTTT	CASSSIGTGANTGELFF
NA	TRBD1	TRBV11-2	TRBJ2-7	TGTGCCAGCAGCTTCGGGACAGACTCCTACGAGCAGTACTTC	CASSFGTDSYEQYF
NA	TRBD2	TRBV9	TRBJ2-7	TGTGCCAGCAGCGTAGGGCCACTAGCGGGGGCCCGGCAGTACTTC	CASSVGPLAGARQYF
NA	NA	TRBV9	TRBJ2-3	TGTGCCAGCAGCGCACCCCACAGGATATTTGGGGATACGCAGTATTTT	CASSAPHRIFGDTQYF
NA	TRBD1	TRBV12-3/TRBV12-4	TRBJ2-5	TGTGCCAGCAGTTACACAGGGGACGGGACCCAGTACTTC	CASSYTGDGTQYF
NA	NA	TRBV11-3	TRBJ2-5	TGTGCCAGCAGCTTAGTGGCCCGAATCATAGAGACCCAGTACTTC	CASSLVARIIETQYF
NA	TRBD1	TRBV6-1	TRBJ1-4	TGTGCCAGCAGTGAATGGGACAGTAATGAAAAACTGTTTTTT	CASSEWDSNEKLFF
NA	TRBD1	TRBV7-2	TRBJ1-2	TGTGCCAGCAGCTTAGACAGGGGGATAAACTATGGCTACACCTTC	CASSLDRGINYGYTF
NA	NA	TRBV28	TRBJ1-2	TGTGCCAGCAGTTCGACACAGGGCGGCTACACCTTC	CASSSTQGGYTF
NA	NA	TRBV6-5	TRBJ2-7	TGTGCCAGCAGTTACTATGGGTATCGAGGACTCCACGAGCAGTACTTC	CASSYYGYRGLHEQYF
NA	NA	TRBV16	TRBJ2-7	TGTGCCAGCAGCCAACCGCCACTATACGAGCAGTACTTC	CASSQPPLYEQYF
few	TRBD1	TRBV13	TRBJ2-7	TGTGCCAGCAGCTTAAGGTCCGGGACAGGGGGTTACGAGCAGTACTTC	CASSLRSGTGGYEQYF
NA	NA	TRBV6-6	TRBJ2-5	TGTGCCAGCAGATCCCTGGGAGGACACCAAGAGACCCAGTACTTC	CASRSLGGHQETQYF
NA	NA	TRBV10-1	TRBJ2-6	TGCGCCAGCAGTGAGCCGACTCGGACACCACGTCTCTCTGGAGCCAACGTCCTGACTTTC	CASSEPTRTPRLSGANVLTF
NA	TRBD1	TRBV10-3	TRBJ1-5	TGTGCCATCAGAGCAGGGGGATTGGACAATCAGCCCCAGCATTTT	CAIRAGGLDNQPQHF